This T cell receptor (beta chain) is from a study of long-term antiretroviral therapy in people with HIV. Findings of the study overall: Before ART, certain clones expanded, and these dominated the repertoire at all time points. Post-ART diversity increased but stayed below transplant donor controls.

Regarding this clone: Its antigen is as yet unknown.

The libraries were made with immunoSEQ v3.0 at survey level. Sequencing was performed with immunoSEQ multiplex PCR; in TCRdb, only in-frame clones are kept and a portion is missing. The sample shows tens of thousands of clones, around 80% of them seen only once. There are 14 residues in the CDR3. Germline CDR1 is MNHEY and CDR2 is SMNVEV (reference sequence). Trimming cost V 0 bases and J 4 bases, with 9 bases left between them. The chain combines TRBV27 with TRBJ1-2; D remains ambiguous. The TCR sequence derives from a man between 18 and 29 years old with HIV. Sequences were derived from unsorted PBMCs, sampled 1.5 years before starting antiretroviral therapy. CDR3 loop: CASSLSKGLYGYTF. CDR3 DNA: TGTGCCAGCAGTTTATCTAAAGGGCTCTATGGCTACACCTTC.